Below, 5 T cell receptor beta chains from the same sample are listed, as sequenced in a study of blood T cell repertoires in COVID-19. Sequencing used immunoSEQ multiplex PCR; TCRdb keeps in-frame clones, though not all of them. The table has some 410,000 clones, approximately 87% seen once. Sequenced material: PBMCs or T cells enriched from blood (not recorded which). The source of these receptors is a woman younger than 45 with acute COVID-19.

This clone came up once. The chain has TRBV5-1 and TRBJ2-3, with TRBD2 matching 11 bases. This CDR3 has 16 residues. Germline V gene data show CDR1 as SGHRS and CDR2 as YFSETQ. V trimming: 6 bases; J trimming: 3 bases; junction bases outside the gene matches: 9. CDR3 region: CASTSASGGITDTQYF. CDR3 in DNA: TGCGCCAGCACGTCGGCTAGCGGGGGGATAACAGATACGCAGTATTTT.

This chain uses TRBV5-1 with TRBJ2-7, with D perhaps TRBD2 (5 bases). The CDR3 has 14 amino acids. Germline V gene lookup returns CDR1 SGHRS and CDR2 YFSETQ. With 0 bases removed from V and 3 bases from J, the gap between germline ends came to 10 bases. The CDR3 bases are TGCGCCAGCAGCTTGGAGTCGGGGATCTACGAGCAGTACTTC. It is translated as CASSLESGIYEQYF.

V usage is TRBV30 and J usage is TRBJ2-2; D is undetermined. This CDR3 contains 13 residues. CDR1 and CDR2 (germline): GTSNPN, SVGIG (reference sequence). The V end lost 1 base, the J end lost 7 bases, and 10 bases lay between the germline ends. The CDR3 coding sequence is TGTGCCTGGAGTGCCGAGCTCGTCGGGGAGCTGTTTTTT. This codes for CAWSAELVGELFF.

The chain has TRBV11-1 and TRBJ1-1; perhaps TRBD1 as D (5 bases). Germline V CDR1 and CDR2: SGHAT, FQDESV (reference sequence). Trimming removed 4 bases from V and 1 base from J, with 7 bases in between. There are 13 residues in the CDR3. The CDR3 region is CASSYDRNTEAFF. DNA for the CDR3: TGTGCCAGCAGCTACGACAGGAACACTGAAGCTTTCTTT.

As DNA, the CDR3 is TGTGCCAGCAGCAAAGACACAGGGGGCGCCCATAATAATGAAAAACTGTTTTTT. The encoded protein is CASSKDTGGAHNNEKLFF. V usage is TRBV21-1 and J usage is TRBJ1-4; no check of the table's D call, TRBD1, against the DNA was made. TRBV21-1 is a recognized pseudogene. The length of the CDR3 is 18 residues.